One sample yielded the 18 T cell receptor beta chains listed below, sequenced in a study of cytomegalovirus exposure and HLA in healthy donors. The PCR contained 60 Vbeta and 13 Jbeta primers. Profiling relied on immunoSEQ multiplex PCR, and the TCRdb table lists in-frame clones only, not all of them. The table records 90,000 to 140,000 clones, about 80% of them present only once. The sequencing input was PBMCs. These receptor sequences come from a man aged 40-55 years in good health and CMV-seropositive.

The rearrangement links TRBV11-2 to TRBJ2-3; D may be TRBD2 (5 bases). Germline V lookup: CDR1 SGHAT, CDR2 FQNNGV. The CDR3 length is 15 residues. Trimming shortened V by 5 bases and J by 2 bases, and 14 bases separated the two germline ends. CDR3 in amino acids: CASSTRGSATDTQYF. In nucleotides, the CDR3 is TGTGCCAGCAGCACCCGGGGTAGCGCCACAGATACGCAGTATTTT.

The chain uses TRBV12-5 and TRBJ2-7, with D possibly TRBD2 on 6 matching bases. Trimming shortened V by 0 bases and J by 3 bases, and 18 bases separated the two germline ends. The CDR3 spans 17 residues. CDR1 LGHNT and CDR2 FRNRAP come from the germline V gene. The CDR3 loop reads CASGLVRGLMGGYEQYF. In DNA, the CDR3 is TGTGCTAGTGGTTTGGTACGTGGGCTGATGGGGGGCTACGAGCAGTACTTC.

This chain's CDR3 is CSSERGSRMTEAFF. CDR3 nucleotide sequence: TGCAGCTCTGAGAGAGGGTCTCGTATGACTGAAGCTTTCTTT. The chain has TRBV29-1 and TRBJ1-1; no firm D call. The germline V and J ends were trimmed by 8 bases and 5 bases, with 21 bases remaining between them. The CDR3 covers 14 residues. CDR1 is SQVTM and CDR2 is ANQGSEA in the germline V gene. Together with reference TRBV29-1 and TRBJ1-1, the CDR3 gives the full variable domain: SAVISQKPSRDICQRGTSLTIQCQVDSQVTMMFWYRQQPGQSLTLIATANQGSEATYESGFVIDKFPISRPNLTFSTLTVSNMSPEDSSIYLCSSERGSRMTEAFFGQGTRLTVV.

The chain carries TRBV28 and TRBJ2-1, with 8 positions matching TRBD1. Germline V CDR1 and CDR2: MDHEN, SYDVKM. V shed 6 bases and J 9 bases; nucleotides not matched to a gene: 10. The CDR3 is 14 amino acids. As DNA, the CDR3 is TGTGCCAGCAGCCCCTCCCCCGGACAGGGTGAGCAGTTCTTC. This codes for CASSPSPGQGEQFF.

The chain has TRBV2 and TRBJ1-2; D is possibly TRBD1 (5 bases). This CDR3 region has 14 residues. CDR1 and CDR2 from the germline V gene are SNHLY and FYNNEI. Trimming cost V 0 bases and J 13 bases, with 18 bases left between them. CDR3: CASSEALREGRGTF. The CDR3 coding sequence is TGTGCCAGCAGTGAAGCGCTTCGGGAGGGGAGGGGCACCTTC.

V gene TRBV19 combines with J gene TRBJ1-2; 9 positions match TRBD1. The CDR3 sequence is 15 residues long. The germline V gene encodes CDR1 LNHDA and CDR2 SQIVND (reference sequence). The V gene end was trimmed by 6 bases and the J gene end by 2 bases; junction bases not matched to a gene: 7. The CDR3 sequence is CASSPPGQGNYGYTF. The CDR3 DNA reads TGTGCCAGTAGCCCCCCGGGACAGGGCAACTATGGCTACACCTTC. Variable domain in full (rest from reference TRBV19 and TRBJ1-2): DGGITQSPKYLFRKEGQNVTLSCEQNLNHDAMYWYRQDPGQGLRLIYYSQIVNDFQKGDIAEGYSVSREKKESFPLTVTSAQKNPTAFYLCASSPPGQGNYGYTFGSGTRLTVV.

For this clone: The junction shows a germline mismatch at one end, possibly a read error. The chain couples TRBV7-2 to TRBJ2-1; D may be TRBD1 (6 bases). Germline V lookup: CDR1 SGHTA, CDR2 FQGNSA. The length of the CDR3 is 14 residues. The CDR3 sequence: CASSLGRVEGESVF. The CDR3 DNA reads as TGTGCCAGCAGCTTAGGTCGAGTTGAGGGGGAATCGGTCTTC.

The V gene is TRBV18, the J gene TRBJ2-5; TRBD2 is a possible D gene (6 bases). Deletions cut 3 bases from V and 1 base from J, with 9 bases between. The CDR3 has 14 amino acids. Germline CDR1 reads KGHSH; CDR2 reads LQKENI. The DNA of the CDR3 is TGTGCCAGCTCACCGCTGGGGGGCCAAGAGACCCAGTACTTC. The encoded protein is CASSPLGGQETQYF.

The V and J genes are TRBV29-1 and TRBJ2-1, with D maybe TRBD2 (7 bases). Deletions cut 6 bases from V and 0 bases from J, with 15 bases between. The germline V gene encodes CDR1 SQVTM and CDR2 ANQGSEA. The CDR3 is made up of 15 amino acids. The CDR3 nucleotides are TGCAGCGTCGTGGGGGGGGGCCGCTCCTACAATGAGCAGTTCTTC. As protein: CSVVGGGRSYNEQFF.

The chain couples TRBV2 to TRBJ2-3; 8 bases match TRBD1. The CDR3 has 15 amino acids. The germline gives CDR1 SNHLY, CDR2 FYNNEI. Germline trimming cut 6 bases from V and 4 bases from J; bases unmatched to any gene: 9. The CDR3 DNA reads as TGTGCCAGCAGCCAAGGACAGGGCCGCGCAGATACGCAGTATTTT. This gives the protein CASSQGQGRADTQYF.

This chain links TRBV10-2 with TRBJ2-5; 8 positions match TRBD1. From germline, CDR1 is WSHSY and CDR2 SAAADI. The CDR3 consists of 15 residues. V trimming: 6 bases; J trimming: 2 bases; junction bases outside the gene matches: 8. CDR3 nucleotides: TGCGCCAGCAGAGCCAACAGGGGGGAACAAGAGACCCAGTACTTC. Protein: CASRANRGEQETQYF.

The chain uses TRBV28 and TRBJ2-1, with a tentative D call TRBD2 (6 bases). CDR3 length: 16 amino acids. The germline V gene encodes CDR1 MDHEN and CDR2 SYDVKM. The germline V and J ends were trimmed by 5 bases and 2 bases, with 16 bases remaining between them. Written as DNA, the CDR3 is TGTGCCAGCAGTGGGGCCGGCGGGGCCGCCTACAATGAGCAGTTCTTC. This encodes CASSGAGGAAYNEQFF.

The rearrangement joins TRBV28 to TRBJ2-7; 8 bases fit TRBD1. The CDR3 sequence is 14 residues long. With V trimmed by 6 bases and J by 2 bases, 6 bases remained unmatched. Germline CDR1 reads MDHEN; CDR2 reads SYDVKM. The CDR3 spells CASRAGTGAYEQYF. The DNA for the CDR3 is TGTGCCAGCAGGGCCGGGACAGGAGCCTACGAGCAGTACTTC.

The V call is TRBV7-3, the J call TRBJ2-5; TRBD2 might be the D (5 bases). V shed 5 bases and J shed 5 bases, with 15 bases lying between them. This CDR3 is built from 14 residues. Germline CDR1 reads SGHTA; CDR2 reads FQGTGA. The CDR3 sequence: CASSPTRAAETQYF. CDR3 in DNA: TGTGCCAGCAGCCCGACGAGGGCTGCCGAGACCCAGTACTTC.

CDR3 protein: CASSQDRGSHEKLFF. Written as DNA, the CDR3 is TGCGCCAGCAGCCAAGATCGAGGGAGCCATGAAAAACTGTTTTTT. This chain joins TRBV4-3 and TRBJ1-4; D ambiguous. The CDR3 contains 15 residues. V was cut by 0 bases and J by 6 bases, with 11 bases left in between. The germline V gene has CDR1 LGHNA and CDR2 YSLEER.

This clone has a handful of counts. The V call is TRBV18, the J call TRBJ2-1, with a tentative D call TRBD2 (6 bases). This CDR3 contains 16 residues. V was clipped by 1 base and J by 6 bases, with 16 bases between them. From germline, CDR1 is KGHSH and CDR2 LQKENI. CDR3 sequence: CASSPLTSRRRNEQFF. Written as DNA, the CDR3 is TGTGCCAGCTCACCACTCACTAGCAGGAGACGCAATGAGCAGTTCTTC.

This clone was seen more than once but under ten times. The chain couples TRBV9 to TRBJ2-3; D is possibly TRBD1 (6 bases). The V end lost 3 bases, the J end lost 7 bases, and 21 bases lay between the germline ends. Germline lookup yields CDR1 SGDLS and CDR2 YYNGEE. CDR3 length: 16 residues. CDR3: CASSGPYEGVGNTQYF. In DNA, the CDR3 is TGTGCCAGCAGCGGCCCATATGAGGGGGTGGGGAATACGCAGTATTTT.

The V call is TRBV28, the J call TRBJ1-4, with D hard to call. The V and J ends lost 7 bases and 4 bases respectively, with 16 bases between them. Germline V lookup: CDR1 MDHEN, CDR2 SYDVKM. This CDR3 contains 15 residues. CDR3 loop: CASTFQQLHNEKLFF. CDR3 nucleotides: TGTGCCAGCACCTTTCAACAGCTTCATAATGAAAAACTGTTTTTT. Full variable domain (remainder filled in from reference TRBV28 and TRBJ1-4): DVKVTQSSRYLVKRTGEKVFLECVQDMDHENMFWYRQDPGLGLRLIYFSYDVKMKEKGDIPEGYSVSREKKERFSLILESASTNQTSMYLCASTFQQLHNEKLFFGSGTQLSVL.